What follows are 23 T cell receptor beta chains derived from one specimen sequenced in a study of PD-1 blockade in classical Hodgkin lymphoma. All patients relapsed after autologous stem cell transplantation, and brentuximab vedotin exposure varied. Sequenced by immunoSEQ multiplex PCR; TCRdb stores in-frame clones only, minus some. The table includes fewer than 25,000 clones, more than 75% detected once. The starting material was peripheral blood mononuclear cells (PBMCs), obtained at baseline. Source of these receptors: a human donor with classical Hodgkin lymphoma.

The rearrangement uses TRBV10-3 and TRBJ1-5; TRBD1 agrees at 7 bases. The V gene's germline CDR1 is ENHRY and CDR2 SYGVKD. The V gene end was trimmed by 2 bases and the J gene end by 4 bases; junction bases not matched to a gene: 2. This CDR3 is 14 amino acids long. The CDR3, as DNA: TGTGCCATCAGTGAGACCAGGGGGAATCAGCCCCAGCATTTT. Translated, it gives CAISETRGNQPQHF.

The chain couples TRBV11-1 to TRBJ2-7, with D perhaps matching TRBD1 (7 bases). From germline, CDR1 is SGHAT and CDR2 FQDESV (reference sequence). This CDR3 spans 19 amino acids. V was trimmed by 5 bases and J by 2 bases, leaving 28 bases between them. The CDR3 DNA reads TGTGCCAGCAGCCCCTACGCAGGGGGGCCCAAACCAGGCACCTACGAGCAGTACTTC. This translates into CASSPYAGGPKPGTYEQYF.

V and J are TRBV2 and TRBJ2-3, with 9 positions matching TRBD2. The V segment lost 4 bases and the J segment 2 bases; nucleotides outside the gene matches: 7. Germline-derived CDR1 and CDR2 are SNHLY and FYNNEI. The CDR3 loop spans 16 amino acids. CDR3 coding DNA: TGTGCCAGCAGTGGGGGGACTAGCCATAACACAGATACGCAGTATTTT. It translates to CASSGGTSHNTDTQYF.

The chain joins TRBV6-1 to TRBJ2-1; a possible D gene is TRBD1 (6 bases). CDR1 is MNHNS and CDR2 is SASEGT in the germline V gene. The CDR3 has 13 amino acids. Trimming removed 6 bases from V and 12 bases from J, with 18 bases in between. CDR3 nucleotide sequence: TGTGCCAGCAGCCTCGTACAGGGTCCTGCGCAGTTCTTC. It specifies CASSLVQGPAQFF.

The rearrangement links TRBV7-9 to TRBJ1-4, with D hard to call. Trimming shortened V by 2 bases and J by 4 bases, and 5 bases separated the two germline ends. CDR1 is SEHNR and CDR2 is FQNEAQ in the germline V gene (reference sequence). The CDR3 consists of 13 residues. The CDR3: CASSLTVNEKLFF. The CDR3 DNA reads as TGTGCCAGCAGCTTAACTGTTAATGAAAAACTGTTTTTT.

This clone was seen once. The V and J genes are TRBV7-9 and TRBJ2-7, with 7 bases matching TRBD1. Germline CDR1 is SEHNR and CDR2 is FQNEAQ (reference sequence). This CDR3 has 18 amino acids. The V gene end was trimmed by 5 bases and the J gene end by 2 bases; junction bases not matched to a gene: 18. Written as DNA, the CDR3 is TGTGCCAGCAGCGGAGAGGGGGCTCCCGTAGGACAGGCCTACGAGCAGTACTTC. It yields the protein CASSGEGAPVGQAYEQYF.

This rearrangement joins TRBV15 to TRBJ2-1; D possibly corresponds to TRBD2 (7 bases). The CDR3 sequence is 15 residues long. The germline V and J ends were trimmed by 4 bases and 5 bases, with 15 bases remaining between them. Germline V gene data show CDR1 as LNHNV and CDR2 as YYDKDF (reference sequence). This chain's CDR3 is CATSNPGGPHNEQFF. DNA of the CDR3: TGTGCCACCAGCAACCCGGGGGGCCCCCACAATGAGCAGTTCTTC.

The chain is built from TRBV4-3 and TRBJ2-7; D is unresolved. Between the trimmed V and J ends, which lost 0 bases and 2 bases, there was a span of 11 bases. CDR1 is LGHNA and CDR2 is YSLEER in the germline V gene. The CDR3 is 15 residues long. The CDR3 is CASSQEVWAAYEQYF. CDR3 nucleotide sequence: TGCGCCAGCAGCCAAGAGGTGTGGGCGGCCTACGAGCAGTACTTC.

The chain carries TRBV7-9 and TRBJ2-1; tentative D call: TRBD2 (5 bases). V was pared by 6 bases and J by 8 bases, with 11 bases between. The CDR3 sequence is 12 residues long. The V gene's germline CDR1 is SEHNR and CDR2 FQNEAQ (reference sequence). The CDR3 coding sequence is TGTGCCAGCAGTCGTACGGGGTATGAGCAGTTCTTC. Translation: CASSRTGYEQFF.

The CDR3 DNA follows: TGTGCCAGCAGTGACCATGGACAGGGAAGAAACACCATATATTTT. Translated, it gives CASSDHGQGRNTIYF. V is TRBV6-6 and J is TRBJ1-3, with 8 bases fitting TRBD1. The CDR3 runs to 15 residues. Germline V CDR1 and CDR2: MNHNY, SVGAGI (reference sequence). Trimming cost V 5 bases and J 5 bases; bases outside gene matches: 8.

This clone was counted a few times. The V and J genes are TRBV6-5 and TRBJ1-1; a weak D match, TRBD1 (5 bases). Trimming removed 10 bases from V and 0 bases from J, with 15 bases in between. This CDR3 is 14 amino acids long. CDR1 MNHEY and CDR2 SVGAGI come from the germline V gene. The CDR3 loop is CATLSPGVNTEAFF. Here the CDR3 DNA reads TGTGCCACCCTTTCTCCGGGGGTGAACACTGAAGCTTTCTTT.

This clone came up once. V gene TRBV2 combines with J gene TRBJ2-5; the D gene could be TRBD1 or TRBD2 (6 bases each). The J call may be faulty, since TRBJ2-7 better matches the DNA end. The CDR3 is 13 residues long. In germline, CDR1 is SNHLY, CDR2 FYNNEI. This CDR3 reads CASSTTRGGEQYF. DNA for the CDR3: TGTGCCAGCAGTACAACCAGGGGAGGCGAGCAGTACTTC.

The chain links TRBV4-3 to TRBJ2-7; D is possibly TRBD1 (5 bases). This CDR3 comprises 14 residues. V gave up 6 bases and J gave up 0 bases, with 12 bases separating them. CDR1 is LGHNA, CDR2 YSLEER, per germline. CDR3 in DNA: TGCGCCAGCAGGAACAGGCTCGGCTCCTACGAGCAGTACTTC. Translation gives CASRNRLGSYEQYF.

The chain has TRBV28 and TRBJ1-2; possible D gene TRBD1, 5 bases. This CDR3 is built from 14 residues. Per the germline V gene, CDR1 is MDHEN and CDR2 is SYDVKM. Trimming stripped 1 base from V and 8 bases from J, with 14 bases between. In DNA, the CDR3 is TGTGCCAGCAGTTTATCAGCAGGGAGGTACGGCTACACCTTC. Its protein is CASSLSAGRYGYTF.

The rearrangement links TRBV7-9 to TRBJ2-3, with TRBD2 matching 12 bases. The V gene's germline CDR1 is SEHNR and CDR2 FQNEAQ (reference sequence). The V segment lost 5 bases and the J segment 4 bases; nucleotides outside the gene matches: 4. The CDR3 contains 15 residues. In DNA, the CDR3 is TGTGCCAGCAGCCGTACTAGCGGGGGGCCAGATACGCAGTATTTT. It yields the protein CASSRTSGGPDTQYF.

The CDR3 protein is CASSLGSADTQYF. CDR3 sequence (DNA): TGTGCCAGCAGCTTAGGTTCTGCAGATACGCAGTATTTT. The rearrangement uses TRBV7-9 and TRBJ2-3; D gene unclear. The CDR3 is made up of 13 amino acids. With 1 base removed from V and 4 bases from J, the gap between germline ends came to 6 bases. Germline V gene sequence: CDR1 SEHNR, CDR2 FQNEAQ (reference sequence).

Notes on this clone: The junction does not match germline at one end; this may be a read error. This chain joins TRBV7-7 and TRBJ2-5, with TRBD1 matching over 10 bases. The CDR3 runs to 16 residues. Germline CDR1 and CDR2: SSHAT and FNYEAQ (reference sequence). CDR3 protein: CASSLNLGQGLETQYF. The CDR3, as DNA: TGTGCTAGCAGCTTAAACCTGGGACAGGGGTTGGAGACCCAGTACTTC.

The genes are TRBV29-1 and TRBJ1-2, with D maybe TRBD1 (6 bases). V lost 3 bases and J lost 4, with 15 bases in between. There are 14 residues in the CDR3. Germline V CDR1 and CDR2: SQVTM, ANQGSEA. The CDR3 DNA reads TGCAGCGTTGAGGGGGACATCCCAGGCTATGGCTACACCTTC. Translation gives CSVEGDIPGYGYTF.

As regards this clone: The sample has other DNA sequences that encode this CDR3 too. The chain recombines TRBV7-9 with TRBJ2-3; D is perhaps TRBD2 (6 bases). The V gene's germline CDR1 is SEHNR and CDR2 FQNEAQ (reference sequence). The CDR3 is made up of 14 amino acids. Trimming left V 4 bases short and J 0 bases short, with 8 bases between. The CDR3 here is CASSWRASTDTQYF. The CDR3 nucleotides are TGTGCCAGCAGCTGGAGGGCGAGCACAGATACGCAGTATTTT.

The rearrangement links TRBV7-9 to TRBJ1-5; the match to TRBD1 covers 9 bases. Germline CDR1 reads SEHNR; CDR2 reads FQNEAQ (reference sequence). Unmatched junction bases numbered 5, after V lost 5 bases and J lost 0 bases. This CDR3 region has 16 residues. CDR3 in amino acids: CASSVDRGNSNQPQHF. CDR3 in DNA: TGTGCCAGCAGCGTAGACAGGGGGAATAGCAATCAGCCCCAGCATTTT.

This chain links TRBV5-6 with TRBJ1-1; no clear D. The V gene's germline CDR1 is SGHDT and CDR2 YYEEEE. The germline V and J ends were trimmed by 4 bases and 1 base, with 8 bases remaining between them. This CDR3 is built from 13 residues. CDR3 coding DNA: TGTGCCAGCAGCCAACCCACGAACACTGAAGCTTTCTTT. This translates into CASSQPTNTEAFF.

J is TRBJ2-7 and V is TRBV18; D assignment may be TRBD1 or TRBD2 (6 bases each). Germline loops: CDR1 KGHSH, CDR2 LQKENI. Trimming pared 3 bases from V and 1 base from J, leaving 13 bases between. The length of the CDR3 is 15 residues. The CDR3 loop reads CASSPGQGRSYEQYF. In DNA form, the CDR3 reads TGTGCCAGCTCACCGGGGCAGGGGAGGTCCTACGAGCAGTACTTC.

J is TRBJ2-7 and V is TRBV11-2; 8 bases align to TRBD1. Germline CDR1 is SGHAT and CDR2 is FQNNGV. With 4 bases clipped from V and 6 bases from J, the junction kept 5 bases outside the gene matches. The CDR3 consists of 13 residues. CDR3 DNA sequence: TGTGCCAGCAGCTGGGACAGGACGGCCGAGCAGTACTTC. Translating it yields CASSWDRTAEQYF.